The subject of this entry is one T cell receptor (beta chain). The protocol was immunoSEQ multiplex PCR, while the TCRdb copy is restricted to in-frame clones and leaves out a portion. The sample lists about 210,000 clones, around 84% seen once, with around 20% in the top ten. These data originate in a study of blood T cell repertoires in COVID-19. Everyone who took part was about 18 to 90 years old, and they came from about two dozen US areas. Cohort allocation depended upon clinical history that participants reported. Each recovered donor of Cohort 3 presented with two negative PCRs, clearance, or symptom resolution. The CDR3 spans 13 residues. V was clipped by 4 bases and J by 4 bases, with 11 bases between them. CDR1 is SGHDT and CDR2 is YYEEEE in the germline V gene.

The sample was PBMCs or T cells enriched from blood (not recorded which). The chain combines TRBV5-6 with TRBJ1-2; D perhaps matches TRBD1 (5 bases). This clonotype was sampled from a man aged 35-49 years who had recovered from COVID-19. The CDR3 protein is CASSPGHAYGYTF. CDR3 DNA: TGTGCCAGCAGCCCCGGACACGCCTATGGCTACACCTTC.